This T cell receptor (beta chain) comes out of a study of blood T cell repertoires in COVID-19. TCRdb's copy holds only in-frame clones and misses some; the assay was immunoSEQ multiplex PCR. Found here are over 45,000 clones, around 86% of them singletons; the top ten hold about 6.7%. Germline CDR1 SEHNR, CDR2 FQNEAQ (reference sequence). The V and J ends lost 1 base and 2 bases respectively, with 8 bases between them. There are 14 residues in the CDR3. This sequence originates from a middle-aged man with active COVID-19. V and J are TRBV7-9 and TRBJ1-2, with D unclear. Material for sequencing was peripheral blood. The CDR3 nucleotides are TGTGCCAGCAGCTTAGGGCAGAACAACTATGGCTACACCTTC. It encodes CASSLGQNNYGYTF.